This TCR beta chain was sequenced during a study of glioma-infiltrating T cells after dendritic cell vaccination. This CDR3 is built from 14 residues. Germline CDR1 SQVTM, CDR2 ANQGSEA. V lost 4 bases and J 0 bases, leaving 12 bases between the germline ends. Sequenced by immunoSEQ multiplex PCR; TCRdb stores in-frame clones only, minus some. Of about 92,000 clones in the sample, over 75% were seen once. The input for sequencing was blood, taken before dendritic cell vaccination. The chain has TRBV29-1 and TRBJ2-5; D possibly corresponds to TRBD2 (6 bases). This sequence was found in a human donor with glioblastoma. In nucleotides, the CDR3 is TGCAGCGTTGCAGCTAGCGCCTACCAAGAGACCCAGTACTTC. This translates into CSVAASAYQETQYF.